One sample yielded the 32 T cell receptor beta chains listed below, sequenced in a study of human T cells and chemical hapten exposure. Each CDR3 protein gets one entry after TCRdb re-called the RACE reads with MiXCR. The sample includes about 160,000 distinct CDR3 sequences, around 30% of them seen just once. Indicated time point: patch test 3, about 24 weeks after DPC sensitization. Indicated treatment: therapeutic diphenylcyclopropenone sensitization with weekly scalp DPC. Sequences were derived from whole blood, sampled in connection with sensitization to the hapten diphenylcyclopropenone (DPC). Every receptor here comes from a woman aged 18-29 years with alopecia areata. Some clones in this sample may be carry-over from other donors' samples.

This clonotype appeared a few times. The V call is TRBV11-2, the J call TRBJ2-1; 9 bases are shared with TRBD1. Germline-derived CDR1 and CDR2 are SGHAT and FQNNGV. V trimming: 7 bases; J trimming: 5 bases; junction bases outside the gene matches: 12. This CDR3 comprises 16 residues. CDR3 nucleotide sequence: TGTGCCAGCATCCCCCGTACAGGGGGCGAGGACAATGAGCAGTTCTTC. Its protein product is CASIPRTGGEDNEQFF.

This clonotype was observed a handful of times. The V gene is TRBV10-2, the J gene TRBJ1-6; tentative D call: TRBD1 (5 bases). This CDR3 is 14 amino acids long. CDR1 is WSHSY, CDR2 SAAADI, per germline. V gave up 9 bases and J gave up 5 bases, with 14 bases separating them. In nucleotides, the CDR3 is TGCGCCAGTGGGACGCCGGTACATAATTCACCCCTCCACTTT. This encodes CASGTPVHNSPLHF.

The CDR3 loop reads CASSLVPGRITEAFF. For the CDR3, the DNA is TGTGCCAGCAGCTTGGTTCCAGGGAGGATTACTGAAGCTTTCTTT. The V call is TRBV5-6, the J call TRBJ1-1; maybe TRBD1 (5 bases). CDR1 SGHDT and CDR2 YYEEEE come from the germline V gene. V lost 0 bases to trimming and J lost 5 bases, with 14 bases between them. The CDR3 has 15 amino acids.

This clonotype was counted a few times. V usage is TRBV9 and J usage is TRBJ2-7; 8 nucleotides line up with TRBD2. After removal of 0 bases from V and 3 bases from J, the junction contained 5 bases not matched to a gene. The CDR3 is made up of 15 amino acids. Germline CDR1 SGDLS, CDR2 YYNGEE. The DNA for the CDR3 is TGTGCCAGCAGCGTAGACCTCAGCGGGAGCTACGAGCAGTACTTC. This translates into CASSVDLSGSYEQYF.

This clonotype was seen at least ten times. The rearrangement joins TRBV5-1 to TRBJ2-5; D could derive from TRBD1 or TRBD2 (6 bases each). Trimming took 3 bases from V and 2 from J, leaving 20 bases between them. The CDR3 loop spans 17 amino acids. Germline CDR1 and CDR2: SGHRS and YFSETQ. The CDR3 bases are TGCGCCAGCAGCTGGGGTGGGACGACGGGGGCTCAAGAGACCCAGTACTTC. It yields the protein CASSWGGTTGAQETQYF.

This chain joins TRBV20-1 and TRBJ2-3; unclear D gene. The CDR3 covers 13 residues. Germline lookup yields CDR1 DFQATT and CDR2 SNEGSKA (reference sequence). Trimming shortened V by 6 bases and J by 0 bases, and 10 bases separated the two germline ends. The CDR3 DNA follows: TGCAGTGCCCCGAATCCTAGCACAGATACGCAGTATTTT. Protein: CSAPNPSTDTQYF.

The J gene is TRBJ2-5, the V gene TRBV12-5, with TRBD1 matching 10 bases. In germline, CDR1 is LGHNT, CDR2 FRNRAP. The V gene end was trimmed by 7 bases and the J gene end by 4 bases; junction bases not matched to a gene: 3. This CDR3 region has 13 residues. CDR3 region: CASERDRGETQYF. CDR3 bases: TGTGCTAGTGAGCGGGACAGGGGAGAGACCCAGTACTTC.

The rearrangement links TRBV3-1 to TRBJ1-1; no definite D call. Trimming took 0 bases from V and 1 from J, leaving 15 bases between them. Germline loops: CDR1 LGHDT, CDR2 YNNKEL (reference sequence). The CDR3 totals 17 residues. The CDR3 is CASSQDHLRGWNTEAFF. The CDR3 nucleotides are TGTGCCAGCAGCCAAGATCATTTAAGAGGGTGGAACACTGAAGCTTTCTTT.

The V gene is TRBV4-1, the J gene TRBJ2-1; D uncertain. Trimming took off 0 bases at V and 7 bases at J, with 10 bases between the two ends. The CDR3 loop spans 14 amino acids. Germline CDR1 is MGHRA and CDR2 is YSYEKL. In DNA, the CDR3 is TGCGCCAGCAGCCAAGAAACACAGCTAAATGAGCAGTTCTTC. As protein: CASSQETQLNEQFF.

CDR3 residues: CASSRTEYEQYF. Written as DNA, the CDR3 is TGTGCCAGCAGCAGGACAGAGTACGAGCAGTACTTC. The rearrangement links TRBV16 to TRBJ2-7; D might be TRBD1 (6 bases). The length of the CDR3 is 12 residues. V was shortened by 5 bases and J by 4 bases, with 9 bases between the two germline ends. In germline, CDR1 is KGHSY, CDR2 FQNENV.

This clonotype appeared a few times. The rearrangement uses TRBV29-1 and TRBJ2-2, with 11 bases that match TRBD2. There are 15 residues in the CDR3. Germline assignment: CDR1 SQVTM and CDR2 ANQGSEA. The V gene end was trimmed by 0 bases and the J gene end by 6 bases; junction bases not matched to a gene: 3. The CDR3: CSVEDLAGGAGELFF. CDR3 nucleotides: TGCAGCGTTGAAGATTTAGCGGGAGGGGCCGGGGAGCTGTTTTTT.

The CDR3 loop is CASSLSWDTDTQYF. The CDR3 DNA follows: TGTGCCAGCAGCCTCAGCTGGGACACAGATACGCAGTATTTT. The chain combines TRBV7-3 with TRBJ2-3; D is uncertain. V lost 5 bases and J 2 bases, leaving 11 bases between the germline ends. CDR1 SGHTA and CDR2 FQGTGA come from the germline V gene. The CDR3 loop spans 14 amino acids.

This clonotype was counted between two and nine times. V and J are TRBV4-1 and TRBJ2-7; D remains ambiguous. The germline gives CDR1 MGHRA, CDR2 YSYEKL. The CDR3 covers 13 residues. Trimming took off 2 bases at V and 1 base at J, with 6 bases between the two ends. Here the CDR3 reads CASSQQVSYEQYF. The DNA of the CDR3 is TGCGCCAGCAGCCAACAGGTTTCCTACGAGCAGTACTTC.

The chain couples TRBV9 to TRBJ2-1; 7 nucleotides align to TRBD2. The CDR3 has 15 residues. The germline CDR1 and CDR2 sequences are SGDLS and YYNGEE. Germline trimming cut 2 bases from V and 7 bases from J; bases unmatched to any gene: 9. CDR3 loop: CASSVTSQSGNEQFF. CDR3 sequence (DNA): TGTGCCAGCAGCGTGACTAGCCAAAGTGGAAATGAGCAGTTCTTC.

This clonotype was counted a few times. CDR3 DNA sequence: TGTGCCAGCAGTCGGGGACTAGCGGGAGCGATTACGTACCAAGAGACCCAGTACTTC. Translation: CASSRGLAGAITYQETQYF. V is TRBV12-3 or TRBV12-4 and J is TRBJ2-5, with 14 nucleotides matching TRBD2. V gave up 5 bases and J gave up 0 bases; unmatched junction bases: 11. The CDR3 length is 19 residues.

This chain connects TRBV12-3 or TRBV12-4 to TRBJ1-6; TRBD1 matches at 9 bases. Trimming removed 5 bases from V and 7 bases from J; junction bases left unmatched: 6. The CDR3 runs 15 residues. The CDR3 region is CASSGTGSGNSPLHF. The CDR3, as DNA: TGTGCCAGCAGTGGGACAGGGAGCGGGAATTCACCCCTCCACTTT.

This clonotype was observed a few times. The chain joins TRBV27 to TRBJ2-7; TRBD1 might be the D (6 bases). V was cut by 7 bases and J by 7 bases, with 20 bases left in between. Germline V gene data show CDR1 as MNHEY and CDR2 as SMNVEV (reference sequence). The CDR3 sequence is 14 residues long. The CDR3 DNA follows: TGTGCCAGCAAGTTCTACAGGGACGAAGTTGAGCAGTACTTC. Translated, it gives CASKFYRDEVEQYF.

This clonotype was detected a few times. The chain is built from TRBV20-1 and TRBJ1-1; a possible D gene is TRBD1 (5 bases). Trimming took 3 bases from V and 0 from J, leaving 11 bases between them. This CDR3 comprises 14 residues. Germline V gives CDR1 DFQATT, CDR2 SNEGSKA (reference sequence). CDR3 region: CSARAGTVNTEAFF. Here the CDR3 DNA reads TGCAGTGCTAGGGCCGGGACGGTGAACACTGAAGCTTTCTTT.

This clonotype was counted ten times or more. This chain joins TRBV10-3 and TRBJ2-7; no reliable D call. Trimming shortened V by 2 bases and J by 2 bases, and 4 bases separated the two germline ends. The CDR3 is 12 amino acids. In germline, CDR1 is ENHRY, CDR2 SYGVKD. The CDR3 DNA follows: TGTGCCATCAGTGAGGTCCCCTACGAGCAGTACTTC. This codes for CAISEVPYEQYF.

The gene calls are TRBV6-2 or TRBV6-3 and TRBJ2-1; D is uncertain. Germline lookup yields CDR1 MNHEY and CDR2 SVGEGT. This CDR3 comprises 12 residues. V shed 2 bases and J shed 10 bases, with 9 bases lying between them. In DNA form, the CDR3 reads TGTGCCAGCAGTTACGCGGTCGGGGAGCAGTTCTTC. This translates into CASSYAVGEQFF.

The chain is built from TRBV5-6 and TRBJ2-1; 10 bases align to TRBD2. The germline CDR1 and CDR2 sequences are SGHDT and YYEEEE. With 2 bases clipped from V and 3 bases from J, the junction kept 5 bases outside the gene matches. This CDR3 spans 16 amino acids. CDR3 protein: CASSFRTSGYYNEQFF. The CDR3, as DNA: TGTGCCAGCAGCTTTCGGACTAGCGGCTACTACAATGAGCAGTTCTTC.

In its sample, this clonotype was seen a few times. V gene TRBV4-2 combines with J gene TRBJ2-3; 9 nucleotides line up with TRBD2. V lost 0 bases and J lost 6; bases outside the gene matches: 7. The CDR3 is made up of 16 amino acids. Germline V gene lookup returns CDR1 LGHNA and CDR2 YNFKEQ. CDR3 DNA sequence: TGTGCCAGCAGCCAAGATGAAGCGGGAGGATCCGATACGCAGTATTTT. It translates to CASSQDEAGGSDTQYF.

V gene TRBV14 combines with J gene TRBJ2-1, with a possible D match to TRBD1 (6 bases). This CDR3 has 15 residues. Germline loops: CDR1 SGHDN, CDR2 FVKESK. The V end lost 0 bases, the J end lost 8 bases, and 14 bases lay between the germline ends. Here the CDR3 reads CASSQDLIQGHEQFF. CDR3 in DNA: TGTGCCAGCAGCCAAGATCTCATTCAGGGGCATGAGCAGTTCTTC.

This clonotype has only a few counts. The chain links TRBV7-2 to TRBJ2-3, with 7 nucleotides matching TRBD2. The CDR3 runs to 14 residues. Germline CDR1 and CDR2: SGHTA and FQGNSA. The trim removed 5 bases at V and 3 bases at J, leaving 5 bases unmatched. CDR3 residues: CASSIRLATDTQYF. CDR3 DNA sequence: TGTGCCAGCAGCATAAGACTAGCTACAGATACGCAGTATTTT.

This clonotype showed up just a few times. The V and J genes are TRBV27 and TRBJ1-6, with D tentatively TRBD1 (6 bases). Germline V gene data show CDR1 as MNHEY and CDR2 as SMNVEV (reference sequence). The CDR3 extends over 15 amino acids. The germline V and J ends were trimmed by 2 bases and 6 bases, with 11 bases remaining between them. CDR3 region: CASSLRTEINSPLHF. CDR3 nucleotides: TGTGCCAGCAGTTTAAGGACAGAGATTAATTCACCCCTCCACTTT.

This clonotype has just a few counts. The chain joins TRBV20-1 to TRBJ2-5; maybe TRBD1 (5 bases). The CDR3 spans 12 residues. V lost 6 bases and J lost 4, with 12 bases in between. CDR1 DFQATT and CDR2 SNEGSKA come from the germline V gene (reference sequence). The CDR3 nucleotides are TGCAGTGCCGTCATTCAGGGAGAGACCCAGTACTTC. Protein product: CSAVIQGETQYF.

This chain links TRBV12-3 or TRBV12-4 with TRBJ1-3; weak D call: TRBD1 (5 bases). V lost 6 bases and J lost 1, with 10 bases in between. The CDR3 covers 14 residues. Here the CDR3 reads CASRPQGSGNTIYF. The CDR3 DNA reads as TGTGCCAGCAGACCCCAGGGATCTGGAAACACCATATATTTT.

This clonotype was counted between two and nine times. This sequence joins TRBV29-1 and TRBJ2-1; TRBD2 might be the D (5 bases). The germline V gene encodes CDR1 SQVTM and CDR2 ANQGSEA. V lost 3 bases and J 8 bases, leaving 17 bases between the germline ends. The CDR3 covers 14 residues. This chain's CDR3 is CSVDWPGKAYEQFF. Written as DNA, the CDR3 is TGCAGCGTTGATTGGCCGGGGAAAGCCTATGAGCAGTTCTTC.

V and J are TRBV29-1 and TRBJ2-5; 8 bases fit TRBD1. This CDR3 is built from 16 residues. Germline values: CDR1 SQVTM, CDR2 ANQGSEA. Trimming took 0 bases from V and 4 from J; bases not matched to a gene: 10. The CDR3 loop is CSVEDPVEQGGETQYF. The CDR3 DNA sequence: TGCAGCGTTGAAGATCCCGTGGAACAGGGGGGAGAGACCCAGTACTTC.

This rearrangement joins TRBV5-1 to TRBJ2-1; a weak D match, TRBD1 (7 bases). This CDR3 is built from 12 residues. In germline, CDR1 is SGHRS, CDR2 YFSETQ. Trimming stripped 3 bases from V and 13 bases from J, with 14 bases between. For the CDR3, the DNA is TGCGCCAGCAGCTCCTCAGGGGGGCATCAGTTCTTC. It codes for CASSSSGGHQFF.

The V call is TRBV5-1, the J call TRBJ2-1; no definite D call. Germline values: CDR1 SGHRS, CDR2 YFSETQ. V was cut by 2 bases and J by 8 bases, with 14 bases left in between. The CDR3 is 14 amino acids. The CDR3 nucleotides are TGCGCCAGCAGCTTCCAGGTATTTGGCGATGAGCAGTTCTTC. Its protein is CASSFQVFGDEQFF. The full variable domain, rest sourced from reference TRBV5-1 and TRBJ2-1, is KAGVTQTPRYLIKTRGQQVTLSCSPISGHRSVSWYQQTPGQGLQFLFEYFSETQRNKGNFPGRFSGRQFSNSRSEMNVSTLELGDSALYLCASSFQVFGDEQFFGPGTRLTVL.

V usage is TRBV10-3 and J usage is TRBJ2-5; D is ambiguous. From germline, CDR1 is ENHRY and CDR2 SYGVKD. The CDR3 is made up of 14 amino acids. V was pared by 1 base and J by 4 bases, with 10 bases between. The CDR3 region has the DNA TGTGCCATCAGTGAGTTTAAGGGATCAGAGACCCAGTACTTC. Translation: CAISEFKGSETQYF.